One sample yielded the 3 T cell receptor beta chains listed below, sequenced in a study of glioma-infiltrating T cells. The iRepertoire nested amplicon-rescue multiplex PCR amplified TCR alpha and beta CDR3s from RNA. TCRdb re-analysed the multiplex PCR reads in MiXCR, keeping a single row per CDR3 protein. The sample lists 40,000 or so distinct CDR3 sequences, about a fifth occurring once. Sequencing input: glioma tissue, nonneoplastic brain tissue, or PBMCs (not recorded which). These receptors were taken from a human donor with low-grade glioma or glioblastoma, undergoing nonglioma brain surgery, or in good health (not recorded which).

As regards this clonotype: Just one base apart from a much larger clone, this may be a read error. The chain uses TRBV7-9 and TRBJ2-3; D perhaps matches TRBD2 (6 bases). Looked up from germline, CDR1 is SEHNR and CDR2 is FQNEAQ (reference sequence). The CDR3 has 14 residues. The CDR3 loop is CTSSPAGSTDTQYF. The CDR3, as DNA: TGTACCAGCAGCCCGGCGGGAAGCACAGATACGCAGTATTTT.

This clonotype was observed at least ten times. The chain carries TRBV6-1 and TRBJ2-3; 12 positions match TRBD2. V gave up 6 bases and J gave up 5 bases; unmatched junction bases: 6. Germline CDR1 MNHNS, CDR2 SASEGT. This CDR3 has 15 amino acids. The CDR3 DNA reads as TGTGCCAGCAGCCTAGCGGGGGGGCCGGGAGATACGCAGTATTTT. It yields the protein CASSLAGGPGDTQYF.

As for this clonotype: A clone one base away is much larger, so this may be a read error. The chain joins TRBV10-3 to TRBJ2-1; a weak D match, TRBD1 (5 bases). The CDR3 contains 14 residues. The germline CDR1 and CDR2 sequences are ENHRY and SYGVKD. V lost 11 bases to trimming and J lost 5 bases, with 19 bases between them. This chain's CDR3 is CAVKESQGDNEQFF. DNA of the CDR3: TGTGCCGTCAAGGAGTCCCAGGGCGACAATGAGCAGTTCTTC.